The subject of this entry is one TCR beta chain. Its antigen is not known. The sample originates from a study of identical twins. Findings and caveats of the study: Where out-of-frame alpha sequences were twin-shared, they showed excess low generation probability. Whereas memory repertoires showed no such difference, abundant cord blood beta clonotypes carried fewer insertions.

TCRdb used MiXCR to reprocess the 5' RACE reads, holding one entry per CDR3 protein. This table holds 500,000 to 550,000 distinct CDR3 sequences, 20% to 25% found once. Per the germline V gene, CDR1 is DFQATT and CDR2 is SNEGSKA (reference sequence). The CDR3 contains 14 residues. Trimming removed 1 base at V and 7 bases at J, with 14 bases between. These data were also filed under a second study, of yellow fever vaccine responses in identical twins.

Sequenced: CD4+ T cells sorted from blood. This sequence originates from a woman aged 18-29 years in good health. The V gene is TRBV20-1, the J gene TRBJ2-1; D tentatively reads TRBD1 or TRBD2 (5 bases each). The DNA for the CDR3 is TGCAGTGCTAGAGCCGGGACCGCGGAGAATGAGCAGTTCTTC. It encodes CSARAGTAENEQFF.